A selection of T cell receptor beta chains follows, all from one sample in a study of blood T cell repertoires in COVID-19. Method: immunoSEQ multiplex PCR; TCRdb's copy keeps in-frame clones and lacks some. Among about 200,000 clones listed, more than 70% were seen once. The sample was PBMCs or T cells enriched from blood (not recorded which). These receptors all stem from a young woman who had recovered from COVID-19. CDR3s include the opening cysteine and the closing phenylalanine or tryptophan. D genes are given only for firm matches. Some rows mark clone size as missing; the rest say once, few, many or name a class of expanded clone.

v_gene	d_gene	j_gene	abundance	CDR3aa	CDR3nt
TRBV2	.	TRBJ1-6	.	CASIKGVLNSPLHF	TGTGCCAGCATAAAGGGGGTGCTTAATTCACCCCTCCACTTT
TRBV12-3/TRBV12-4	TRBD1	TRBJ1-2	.	CASSPQGALGYTF	TGTGCCAGCAGTCCACAGGGGGCATTGGGCTACACCTTC
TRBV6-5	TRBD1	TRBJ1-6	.	CASSYAGQGNSPLHF	TGTGCCAGCAGTTACGCGGGACAGGGTAATTCACCCCTCCACTTT
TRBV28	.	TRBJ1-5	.	CASSSPPGGQPQHF	TGTGCCAGCAGTTCTCCCCCGGGGGGTCAGCCCCAGCATTTT
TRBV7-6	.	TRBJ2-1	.	CASSFPGNEQFF	TGTGCCAGCAGCTTCCCCGGCAATGAGCAGTTCTTC
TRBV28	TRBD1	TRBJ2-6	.	CASSSQGSGANVLTF	TGTGCCAGCAGTTCACAGGGGTCTGGGGCCAACGTCCTGACTTTC
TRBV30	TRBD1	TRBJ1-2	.	CAWSPTGQNYGYTF	TGTGCCTGGAGTCCGACGGGACAGAACTATGGCTACACCTTC
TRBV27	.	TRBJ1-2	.	CASSLEGVGGYTF	TGTGCCAGCAGTTTAGAGGGGGTGGGTGGCTACACCTTC
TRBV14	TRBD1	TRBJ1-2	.	CASSQRRDSFGYTF	TGTGCCAGCAGCCAACGACGGGACAGCTTTGGCTACACCTTC
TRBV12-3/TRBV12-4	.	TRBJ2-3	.	CASRDWTDTQYF	TGTGCCAGCCGAGACTGGACAGATACGCAGTATTTT
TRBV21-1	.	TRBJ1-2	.	CASSKVARGPSYGYTF	TGTGCCAGCAGCAAAGTGGCAAGGGGGCCTAGCTATGGCTACACCTTC
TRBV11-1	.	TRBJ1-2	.	CASSNPLDRNYGYTF	TGTGCCAGCAGCAACCCCCTCGACAGAAACTATGGCTACACCTTC
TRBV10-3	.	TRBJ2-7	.	CAISGLKPHEQYF	TGTGCCATCAGTGGTCTCAAGCCCCACGAGCAGTACTTC
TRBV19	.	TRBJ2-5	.	CARLGGRETQYF	TGTGCCAGGTTGGGGGGGCGGGAGACCCAGTACTTC
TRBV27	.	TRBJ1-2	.	CASSLVDAGVHGYTF	TGTGCCAGCAGTCTCGTGGACGCGGGGGTTCATGGCTACACCTTC
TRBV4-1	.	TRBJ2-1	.	CASSQAGGREQFF	TGCGCCAGCAGCCAAGCCGGGGGACGCGAGCAGTTCTTC
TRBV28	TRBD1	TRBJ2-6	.	CASSPSQGAYGANVLTF	TGTGCCAGCAGTCCTAGCCAGGGGGCTTATGGGGCCAACGTCCTGACTTTC
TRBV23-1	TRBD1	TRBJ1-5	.	CASSRTPGQGMSNQPQHF	TGCGCCAGCAGTCGTACTCCGGGACAGGGTATGAGCAATCAGCCCCAGCATTTT
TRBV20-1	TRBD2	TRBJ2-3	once	CSASSAGGRPNTDTQYF	TGCAGTGCTAGTTCGGCGGGGGGACGTCCCAACACAGATACGCAGTATTTT
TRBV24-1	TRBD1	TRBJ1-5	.	CATSDTGVGQPQHF	TGTGCCACCAGTGATACAGGGGTGGGTCAGCCCCAGCATTTT
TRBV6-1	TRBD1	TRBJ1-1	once	CASSEVDRAGAFF	TGTGCCAGCAGTGAGGTTGACAGGGCTGGAGCTTTCTTT
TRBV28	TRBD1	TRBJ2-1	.	CASSRQGNKQFF	TGTGCCAGCAGCAGACAGGGGAACAAGCAGTTCTTC
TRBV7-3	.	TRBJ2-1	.	CASSRDIYNEQFF	TGTGCCAGCAGCCGAGACATCTACAATGAGCAGTTCTTC
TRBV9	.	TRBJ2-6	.	CASSPRMALSSGANVLTF	TGTGCCAGCAGCCCCCGCATGGCATTAAGCTCTGGGGCCAACGTCCTGACTTTC
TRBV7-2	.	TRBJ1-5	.	CASSLINGGHQPQHF	TGTGCCAGCAGCTTAATAAATGGGGGCCATCAGCCCCAGCATTTT
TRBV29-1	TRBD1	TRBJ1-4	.	CSYGTGDEKLFF	TGCAGCTACGGGACAGGGGATGAAAAACTGTTTTTT
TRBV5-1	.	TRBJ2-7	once	CASRDAGQSSYEQYF	TGCGCCAGCAGGGACGCGGGACAGAGCTCCTACGAGCAGTACTTC
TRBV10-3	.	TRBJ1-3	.	CAIGRQGIGNTIYF	TGTGCCATCGGTCGGCAGGGCATTGGAAACACCATATATTTT
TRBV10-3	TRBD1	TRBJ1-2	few	CAISGDRDNYGYTF	TGTGCCATCAGTGGAGACAGGGACAACTATGGCTACACCTTC
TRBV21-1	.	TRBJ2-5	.	CASSKPIRGQGSGETQYF	TGTGCCAGCAGCAAACCTATAAGGGGACAGGGGTCTGGAGAGACCCAGTACTTC
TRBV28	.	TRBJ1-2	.	CASSLYQGSNYGYTF	TGTGCCAGCAGTTTATACCAGGGGTCTAACTATGGCTACACCTTC
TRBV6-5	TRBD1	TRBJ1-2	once	CASSTQGVGYGYTF	TGTGCCAGCAGTACACAGGGGGTTGGGTATGGCTACACCTTC
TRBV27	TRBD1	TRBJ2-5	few	CASSPGTGGETQYF	TGTGCCAGCAGTCCCGGGACAGGGGGAGAGACCCAGTACTTC
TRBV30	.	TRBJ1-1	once	CAWSVDWSDTEAFF	TGTGCCTGGAGTGTAGACTGGAGTGACACTGAAGCTTTCTTT
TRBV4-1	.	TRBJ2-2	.	CASSRQGNTGELFF	TGCGCCAGCAGCCGTCAGGGGAACACCGGGGAGCTGTTTTTT
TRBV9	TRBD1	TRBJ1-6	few	CASSTGDSPLHF	TGTGCCAGCAGTACAGGGGATTCACCCCTCCACTTT
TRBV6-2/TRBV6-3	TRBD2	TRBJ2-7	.	CASSYSSGTSGREQYF	TGTGCCAGCAGTTACTCCTCCGGGACTAGCGGGCGCGAGCAGTACTTC
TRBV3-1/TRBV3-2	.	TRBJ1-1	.	CASSRRDTEAFF	TGTGCCAGCAGCCGGAGGGACACTGAAGCTTTCTTT
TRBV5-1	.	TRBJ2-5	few	CASSRQGGPLQETQYF	TGCGCCAGCAGCCGACAGGGAGGTCCCCTCCAAGAGACCCAGTACTTC
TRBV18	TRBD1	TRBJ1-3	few	CASSPLGTGSGNTIYF	TGTGCCAGCTCACCACTAGGGACAGGCTCTGGAAACACCATATATTTT
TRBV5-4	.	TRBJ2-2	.	CASSLIADTGELFF	TGTGCCAGCAGCTTAATAGCCGACACCGGGGAGCTGTTTTTT
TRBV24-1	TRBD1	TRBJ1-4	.	CATRGAGGDEKLFF	TGTGCCACCAGGGGGGCAGGGGGCGATGAAAAACTGTTTTTT
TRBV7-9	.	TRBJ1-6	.	CASSLDPGNSPLHF	TGTGCCAGCAGCTTAGATCCGGGTAATTCACCCCTCCACTTT
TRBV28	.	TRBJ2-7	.	CASSFPQDRSEQYF	TGTGCCAGCAGTTTTCCACAGGACAGAAGCGAGCAGTACTTC
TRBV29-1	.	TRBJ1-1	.	CSVDSYTEAFF	TGCAGCGTTGACTCGTACACTGAAGCTTTCTTT
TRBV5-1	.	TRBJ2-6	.	CASSFSTDISGANVLTF	TGCGCCAGCAGCTTCTCTACCGACATCTCTGGGGCCAACGTCCTGACTTTC
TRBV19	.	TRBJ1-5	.	CASGDGGAGNQPQHF	TGTGCCAGTGGGGACGGCGGGGCGGGCAATCAGCCCCAGCATTTT
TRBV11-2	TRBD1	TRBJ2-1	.	CASSLQGGISYNEQFF	TGTGCCAGCAGCTTACAAGGGGGCATATCCTACAATGAGCAGTTCTTC
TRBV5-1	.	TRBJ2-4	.	CAPGRLAKNIQYF	TGCGCCCCCGGGAGACTAGCCAAAAACATTCAGTACTTC
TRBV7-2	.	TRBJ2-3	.	CASSSYGDTQYF	TGTGCCAGCAGCTCCTATGGAGATACGCAGTATTTT
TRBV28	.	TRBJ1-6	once	CASSLSGSSYNSPLHF	TGTGCCAGCAGTTTATCGGGGAGCTCCTATAATTCACCCCTCCACTTT
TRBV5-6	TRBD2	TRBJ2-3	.	CASRPRLAGGRTDTQYF	TGTGCCAGCAGGCCCAGACTAGCGGGGGGGCGAACAGATACGCAGTATTTT
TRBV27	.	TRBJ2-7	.	CASRTTLSGNEQYF	TGTGCCAGCAGGACCACTTTGTCGGGGAACGAGCAGTACTTC
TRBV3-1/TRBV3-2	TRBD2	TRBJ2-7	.	CASSPGGLAAYEQYF	TGTGCCAGCAGCCCCGGTGGGCTAGCGGCTTACGAGCAGTACTTC
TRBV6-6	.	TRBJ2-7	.	CASSYSITKTYEQYF	TGTGCCAGCAGTTACTCGATAACTAAGACCTACGAGCAGTACTTC
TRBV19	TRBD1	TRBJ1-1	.	CASRKIPLGTDKISDTEAFF	TGTGCCAGTAGGAAGATCCCCCTCGGGACAGATAAGATTTCGGACACTGAAGCTTTCTTT
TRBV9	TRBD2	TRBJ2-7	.	CASSVGWGGPYEQYF	TGTGCCAGCAGCGTAGGGTGGGGGGGACCCTACGAGCAGTACTTC
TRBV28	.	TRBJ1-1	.	CASSLRQTNTEAFF	TGTGCCAGCAGCCTGAGACAGACGAACACTGAAGCTTTCTTT
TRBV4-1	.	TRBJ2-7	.	CASSQWTAKSSYEQYF	TGCGCCAGCAGCCAATGGACAGCAAAGAGCTCCTACGAGCAGTACTTC
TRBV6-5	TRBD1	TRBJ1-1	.	CASVRDSGGNTEAFF	TGTGCCAGCGTCCGGGACAGCGGGGGGAACACTGAAGCTTTCTTT